The 15 T cell receptor beta chains presented below share a single source sample, sequenced in a study of PD-L1 blockade in urothelial cancer. The assay was immunoSEQ multiplex PCR, and TCRdb's table has in-frame clones only and misses some. The top ten clones hold under 2% of a sample with around 120,000 clones, around 89% of them seen once. This sample's time point: peripheral blood 6 weeks after treatment start. The specimen comprised PBMCs, sampled around atezolizumab (anti-PD-L1) treatment. The receptors were gathered from a man between 60 and 75 years old with urothelial cancer.

The genes are TRBV29-1 and TRBJ2-1; 9 bases align to TRBD2. CDR1 is SQVTM, CDR2 ANQGSEA, per germline. The CDR3 length is 15 residues. V was pared by 3 bases and J by 5 bases, with 8 bases of the junction left unmatched. The CDR3 sequence is CSVDAAGGTNNEQFF. In DNA, the CDR3 is TGCAGCGTTGACGCAGCGGGAGGTACCAACAATGAGCAGTTCTTC.

The V call is TRBV5-1, the J call TRBJ2-3, with 9 bases lining up with TRBD1. This CDR3 comprises 16 residues. Germline V CDR1 and CDR2: SGHRS, YFSETQ. Trimming took 3 bases from V and 2 from J; bases not matched to a gene: 7. CDR3 sequence: CASSWTGTGFTDTQYF. CDR3 nucleotides: TGCGCCAGCAGCTGGACCGGGACAGGGTTCACAGATACGCAGTATTTT.

The gene calls are TRBV5-1 and TRBJ2-2; 11 positions agree with TRBD2. The CDR3 extends over 17 amino acids. Germline V gene sequence: CDR1 SGHRS, CDR2 YFSETQ. Trimming at V came to 4 bases and at J to 5 bases, leaving 10 bases not matched to a gene. The CDR3 DNA follows: TGCGCCAGCAGCATAACAGATGGACTAGCGGGTACCGGGGAGCTGTTTTTT. This codes for CASSITDGLAGTGELFF.

The V and J genes are TRBV5-4 and TRBJ2-7; no clear D gene. Germline values: CDR1 SGHNT, CDR2 YYREEE (reference sequence). CDR3 length: 12 residues. Trimming left V 2 bases short and J 3 bases short, with 6 bases between. CDR3: CASSFDNYEQYF. The CDR3, as DNA: TGTGCCAGCAGCTTTGACAACTACGAGCAGTACTTC.

The gene calls are TRBV5-1 and TRBJ2-7; 8 nucleotides match TRBD2. V gave up 4 bases and J gave up 5 bases; unmatched junction bases: 8. The CDR3 loop spans 14 amino acids. Germline lookup yields CDR1 SGHRS and CDR2 YFSETQ. The chain's CDR3 is CASSPGGVEDEQYF. The CDR3 nucleotides are TGCGCCAGCAGCCCGGGAGGGGTGGAGGACGAGCAGTACTTC.

The rearrangement joins TRBV18 to TRBJ1-6, with 9 nucleotides matching TRBD1. CDR3 length equals 15 residues. V lost 1 base to trimming and J lost 10 bases; unmatched junction nucleotides: 5. Germline V lookup: CDR1 KGHSH, CDR2 LQKENI. The CDR3 DNA is TGTGCCAGCTCACCACGACAGGGGGATGGCTCACCCCTCCACTTT. Encoded protein: CASSPRQGDGSPLHF.

The V and J genes are TRBV5-1 and TRBJ2-5; 10 bases are shared with TRBD2. CDR1 and CDR2 (germline): SGHRS, YFSETQ. This CDR3 spans 15 amino acids. V was clipped by 3 bases and J by 4 bases; unmatched bases: 6. The CDR3 spells CASSSSGSIGETQYF. CDR3 DNA: TGCGCCAGCAGCTCTAGCGGGAGCATAGGAGAGACCCAGTACTTC. Drawing the rest from reference TRBV5-1 and TRBJ2-5, the complete variable domain is KAGVTQTPRYLIKTRGQQVTLSCSPISGHRSVSWYQQTPGQGLQFLFEYFSETQRNKGNFPGRFSGRQFSNSRSEMNVSTLELGDSALYLCASSSSGSIGETQYFGPGTRLLVL.

The chain combines TRBV7-3 with TRBJ2-3; perhaps TRBD1 as D (6 bases). In germline, CDR1 is SGHTA, CDR2 FQGTGA. The V end was cut by 8 bases, the J end by 4 bases, with 10 bases between. CDR3 length equals 12 residues. Here the CDR3 DNA reads TGTGCCAGCGGGGGCCGGTCAGATACGCAGTATTTT. This translates into CASGGRSDTQYF.

This chain joins TRBV7-6 and TRBJ2-1, with 7 positions matching TRBD1. After removal of 4 bases from V and 7 bases from J, the junction contained 4 bases not matched to a gene. Germline-derived CDR1 and CDR2 are SGHVS and FNYEAQ. This CDR3 comprises 13 residues. The CDR3 DNA reads as TGTGCCAGCAGCTCTAACAGGGGAAATGAGCAGTTCTTC. This encodes CASSSNRGNEQFF.

As DNA, the CDR3 is TGTGCCTGGAAGGACTTCGATGAGCAGTTCTTC. It yields the protein CAWKDFDEQFF. V usage is TRBV30 and J usage is TRBJ2-1; D possibly corresponds to TRBD2 (5 bases). V was trimmed by 4 bases and J by 8 bases, leaving 9 bases between them. Germline V CDR1 and CDR2: GTSNPN, SVGIG (reference sequence). The CDR3 runs to 11 residues.

The gene calls are TRBV5-6 and TRBJ1-4; 8 nucleotides match TRBD1. The V and J ends lost 4 bases and 8 bases, in that order; junction bases with no gene match: 7. The CDR3 covers 14 residues. Looked up from germline, CDR1 is SGHDT and CDR2 is YYEEEE. Here the CDR3 reads CASSADRAGEKLFF. DNA for the CDR3: TGTGCCAGCAGCGCGGACAGGGCGGGAGAAAAACTGTTTTTT.

The gene calls are TRBV10-3 and TRBJ1-1; 7 bases are shared with TRBD1. J gave up 0 bases and V 9 bases, and 4 bases lay outside the gene matches. CDR1 and CDR2 from the germline V gene are ENHRY and SYGVKD. The CDR3 is made up of 13 amino acids. The CDR3 sequence: CAMLGQLNTEAFF. DNA for the CDR3: TGTGCCATGCTGGGACAGCTGAACACTGAAGCTTTCTTT.

This clone has a single count. The V and J genes are TRBV25-1 and TRBJ1-2; D call uncertain. CDR1 is MGHDK and CDR2 is SYGVNS in the germline V gene. The CDR3 contains 13 residues. V gave up 8 bases and J gave up 5 bases, with 15 bases separating them. The CDR3 protein is CASRPPGLYGYTF. CDR3 in DNA: TGTGCCAGCCGCCCCCCGGGTTTGTATGGCTACACCTTC.

The CDR3 DNA is TGTGCCAGCTTGGGACTAGCGGGAGACTACGAGCAGTACTTC. Translating gives CASLGLAGDYEQYF. The chain is built from TRBV2 and TRBJ2-7; 14 bases are shared with TRBD2. Looked up from germline, CDR1 is SNHLY and CDR2 is FYNNEI. Losses at the gene ends were 8 bases for V and 3 bases for J; bases not matched to a gene: 3. The CDR3 sequence is 14 residues long.

Regarding this clone: At one end, the junction sequence differs from germline, possibly due to a read error. The chain carries TRBV20-1 and TRBJ1-2, with 10 nucleotides matching TRBD1. CDR1 DFQATT and CDR2 SNEGSKA come from the germline V gene (reference sequence). The CDR3 spans 11 residues. CDR3 DNA: TGCAGTGCTAGAGTGGGGGACAGGGGACGATTC. Its translation is CSARVGDRGRF.